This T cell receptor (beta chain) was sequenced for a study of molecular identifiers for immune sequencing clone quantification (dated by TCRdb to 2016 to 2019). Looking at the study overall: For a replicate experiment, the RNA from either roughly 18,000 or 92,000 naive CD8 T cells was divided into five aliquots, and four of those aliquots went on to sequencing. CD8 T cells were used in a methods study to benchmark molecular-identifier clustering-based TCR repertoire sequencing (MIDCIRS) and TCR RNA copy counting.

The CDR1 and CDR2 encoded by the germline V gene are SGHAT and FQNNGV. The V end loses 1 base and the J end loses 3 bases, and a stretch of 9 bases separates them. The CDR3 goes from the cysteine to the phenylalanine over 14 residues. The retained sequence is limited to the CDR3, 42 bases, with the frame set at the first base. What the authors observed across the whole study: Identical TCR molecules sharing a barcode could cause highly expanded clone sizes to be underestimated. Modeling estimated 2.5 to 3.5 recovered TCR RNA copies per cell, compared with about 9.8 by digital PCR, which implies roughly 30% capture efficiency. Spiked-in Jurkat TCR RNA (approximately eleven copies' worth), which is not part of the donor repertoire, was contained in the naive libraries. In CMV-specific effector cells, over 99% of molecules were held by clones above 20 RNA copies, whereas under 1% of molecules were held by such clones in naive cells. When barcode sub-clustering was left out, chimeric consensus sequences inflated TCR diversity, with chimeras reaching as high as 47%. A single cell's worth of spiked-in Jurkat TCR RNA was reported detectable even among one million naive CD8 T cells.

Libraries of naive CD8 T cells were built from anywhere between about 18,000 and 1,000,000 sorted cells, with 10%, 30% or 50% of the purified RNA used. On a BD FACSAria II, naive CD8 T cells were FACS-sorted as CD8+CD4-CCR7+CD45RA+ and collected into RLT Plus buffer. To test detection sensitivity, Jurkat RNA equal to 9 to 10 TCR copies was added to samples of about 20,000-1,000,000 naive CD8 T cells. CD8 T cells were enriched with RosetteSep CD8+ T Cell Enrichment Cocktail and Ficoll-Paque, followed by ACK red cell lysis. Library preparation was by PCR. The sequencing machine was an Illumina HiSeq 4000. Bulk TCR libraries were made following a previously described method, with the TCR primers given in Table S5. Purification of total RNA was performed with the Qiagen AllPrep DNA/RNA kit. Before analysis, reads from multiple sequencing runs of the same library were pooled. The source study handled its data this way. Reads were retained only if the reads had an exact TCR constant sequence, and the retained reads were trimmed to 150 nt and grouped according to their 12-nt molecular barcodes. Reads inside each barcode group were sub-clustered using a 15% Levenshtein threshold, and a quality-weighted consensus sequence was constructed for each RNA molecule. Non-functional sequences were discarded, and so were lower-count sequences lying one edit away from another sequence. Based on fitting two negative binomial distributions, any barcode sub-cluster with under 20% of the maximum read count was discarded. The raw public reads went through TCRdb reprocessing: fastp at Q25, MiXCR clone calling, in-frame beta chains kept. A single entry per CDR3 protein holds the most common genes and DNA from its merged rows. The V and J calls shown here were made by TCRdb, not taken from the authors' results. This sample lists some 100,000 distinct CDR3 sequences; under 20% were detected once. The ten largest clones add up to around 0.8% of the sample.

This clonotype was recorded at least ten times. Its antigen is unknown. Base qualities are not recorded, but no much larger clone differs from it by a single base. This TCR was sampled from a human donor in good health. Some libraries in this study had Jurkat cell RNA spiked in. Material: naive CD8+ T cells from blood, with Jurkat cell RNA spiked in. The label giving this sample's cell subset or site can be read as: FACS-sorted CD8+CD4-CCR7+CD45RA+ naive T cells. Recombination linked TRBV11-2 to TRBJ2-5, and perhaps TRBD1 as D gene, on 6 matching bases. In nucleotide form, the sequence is TGTGCCAGCAGCTTAGCAGGGGTCGAAGAGACCCAGTACTTC. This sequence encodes CASSLAGVEETQYF.